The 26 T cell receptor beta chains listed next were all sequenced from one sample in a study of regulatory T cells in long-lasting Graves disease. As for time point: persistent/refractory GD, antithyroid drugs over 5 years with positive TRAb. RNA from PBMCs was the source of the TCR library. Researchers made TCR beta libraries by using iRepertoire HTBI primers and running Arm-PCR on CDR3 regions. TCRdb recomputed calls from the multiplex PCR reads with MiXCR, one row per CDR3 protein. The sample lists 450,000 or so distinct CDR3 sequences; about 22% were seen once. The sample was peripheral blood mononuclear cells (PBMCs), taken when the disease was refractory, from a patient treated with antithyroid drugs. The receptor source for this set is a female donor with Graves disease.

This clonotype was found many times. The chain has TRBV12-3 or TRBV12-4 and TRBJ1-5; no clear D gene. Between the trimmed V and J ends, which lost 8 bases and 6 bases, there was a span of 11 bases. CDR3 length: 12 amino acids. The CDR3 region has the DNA TGTGCCAGCTGCTGGGGAGGTCAGCCCCAGCATTTT. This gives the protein CASCWGGQPQHF.

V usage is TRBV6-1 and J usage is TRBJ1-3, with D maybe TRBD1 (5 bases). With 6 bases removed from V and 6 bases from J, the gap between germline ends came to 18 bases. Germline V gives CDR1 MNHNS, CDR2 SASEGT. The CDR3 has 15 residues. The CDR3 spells CASSSIARTINTIYF. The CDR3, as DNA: TGTGCCAGCAGCTCCATCGCCCGGACAATAAACACCATATATTTT.

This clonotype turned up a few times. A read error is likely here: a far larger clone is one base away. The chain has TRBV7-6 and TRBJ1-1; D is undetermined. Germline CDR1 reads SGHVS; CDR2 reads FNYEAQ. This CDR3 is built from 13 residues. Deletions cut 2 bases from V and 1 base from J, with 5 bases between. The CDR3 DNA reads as TGTGCCAGCAGCTTAAACACGAACACTGAAGCTTTCTTT. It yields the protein CASSLNTNTEAFF.

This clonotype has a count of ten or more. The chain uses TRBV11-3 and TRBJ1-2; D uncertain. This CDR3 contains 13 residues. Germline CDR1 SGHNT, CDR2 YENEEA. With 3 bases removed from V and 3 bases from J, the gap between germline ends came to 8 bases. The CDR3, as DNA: TGTGCCAGCAGCTTGAACAGCTACTATGGCTACACCTTC. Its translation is CASSLNSYYGYTF.

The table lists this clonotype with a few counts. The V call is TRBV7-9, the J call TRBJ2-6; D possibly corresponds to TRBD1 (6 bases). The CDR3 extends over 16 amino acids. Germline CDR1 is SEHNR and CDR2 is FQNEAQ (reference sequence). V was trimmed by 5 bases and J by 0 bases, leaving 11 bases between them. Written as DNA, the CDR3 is TGTGCCAGCAGCACCGACAGGAACTCTGGGGCCAACGTCCTGACTTTC. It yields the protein CASSTDRNSGANVLTF.

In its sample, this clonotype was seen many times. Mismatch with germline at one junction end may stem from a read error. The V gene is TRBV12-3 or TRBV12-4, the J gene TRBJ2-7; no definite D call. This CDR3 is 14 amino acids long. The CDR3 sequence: CASSPRQSSNEQYF. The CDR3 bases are TGTGCCAGCTCACCTAGGCAGTCCTCCAACGAGCAGTACTTC.

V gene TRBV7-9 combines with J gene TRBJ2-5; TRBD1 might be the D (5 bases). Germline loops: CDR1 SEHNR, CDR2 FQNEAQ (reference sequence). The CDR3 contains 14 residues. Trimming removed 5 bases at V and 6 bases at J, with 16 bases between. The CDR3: CASSPNPDSKTQYF. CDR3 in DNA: TGTGCCAGCAGCCCGAACCCCGACAGTAAGACCCAGTACTTC.

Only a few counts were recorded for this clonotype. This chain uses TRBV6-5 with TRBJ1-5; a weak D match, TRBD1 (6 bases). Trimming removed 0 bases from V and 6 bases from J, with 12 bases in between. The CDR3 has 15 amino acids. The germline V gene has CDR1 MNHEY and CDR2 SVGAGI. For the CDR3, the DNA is TGTGCCAGCAGTTACTCTTGGGGGGCATCTCAGCCCCAGCATTTT. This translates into CASSYSWGASQPQHF.

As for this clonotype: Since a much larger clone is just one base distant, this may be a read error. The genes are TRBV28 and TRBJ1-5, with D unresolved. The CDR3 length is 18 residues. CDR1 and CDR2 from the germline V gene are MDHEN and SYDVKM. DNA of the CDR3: TGTGCCAGCAGCCTAAACAGCCCCCCCCAAGATAGCAATCAGCTCCAGCATTTT. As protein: CASSLNSPPQDSNQLQHF.

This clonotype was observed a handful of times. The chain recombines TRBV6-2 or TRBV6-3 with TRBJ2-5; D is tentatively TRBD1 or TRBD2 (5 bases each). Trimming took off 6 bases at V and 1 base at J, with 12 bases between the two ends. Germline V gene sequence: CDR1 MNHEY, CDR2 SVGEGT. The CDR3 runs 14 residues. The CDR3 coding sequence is TGTGCCAGCAGCCGTGGGGGAGTCCAAGAGACCCAGTACTTC. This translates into CASSRGGVQETQYF.

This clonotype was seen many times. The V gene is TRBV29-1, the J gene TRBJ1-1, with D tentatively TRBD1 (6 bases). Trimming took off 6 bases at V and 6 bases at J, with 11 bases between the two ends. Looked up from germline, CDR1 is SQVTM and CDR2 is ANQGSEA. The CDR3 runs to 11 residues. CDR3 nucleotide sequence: TGCAGCGTGGACAGTTTCGCTGAAGCTTTCTTT. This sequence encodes CSVDSFAEAFF.

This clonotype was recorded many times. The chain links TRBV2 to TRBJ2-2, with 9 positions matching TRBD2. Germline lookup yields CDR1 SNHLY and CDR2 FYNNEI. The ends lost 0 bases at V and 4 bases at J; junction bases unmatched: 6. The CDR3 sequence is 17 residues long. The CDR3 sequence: CASSEAEIAGATGELFF. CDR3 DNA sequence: TGTGCCAGCAGTGAAGCGGAAATAGCGGGAGCCACCGGGGAGCTGTTTTTT.

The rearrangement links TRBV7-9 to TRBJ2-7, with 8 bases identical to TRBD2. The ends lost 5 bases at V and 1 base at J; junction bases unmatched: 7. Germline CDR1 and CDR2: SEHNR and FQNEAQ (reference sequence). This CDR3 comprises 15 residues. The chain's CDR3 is CASSLTTSASYEQYF. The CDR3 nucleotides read TGTGCCAGCAGCCTTACGACTAGCGCTTCCTACGAGCAGTACTTC.

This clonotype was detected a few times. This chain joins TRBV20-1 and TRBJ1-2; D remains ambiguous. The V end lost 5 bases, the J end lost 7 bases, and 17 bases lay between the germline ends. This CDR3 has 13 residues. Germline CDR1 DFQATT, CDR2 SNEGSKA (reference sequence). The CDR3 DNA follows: TGCAGTGCTGTCTTGACCCGCAGCTCTGGCTACACCTTC. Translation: CSAVLTRSSGYTF.

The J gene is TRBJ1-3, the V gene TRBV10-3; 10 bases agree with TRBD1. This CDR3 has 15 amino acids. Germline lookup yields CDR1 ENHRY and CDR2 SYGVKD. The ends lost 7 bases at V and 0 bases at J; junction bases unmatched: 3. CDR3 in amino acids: CAIMGQGYSGNTIYF. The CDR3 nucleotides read TGTGCCATCATGGGACAGGGGTACTCTGGAAACACCATATATTTT.

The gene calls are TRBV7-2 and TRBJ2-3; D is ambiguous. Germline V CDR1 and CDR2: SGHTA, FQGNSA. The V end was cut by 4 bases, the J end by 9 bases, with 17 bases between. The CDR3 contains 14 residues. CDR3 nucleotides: TGTGCCAGCAGCTCCGTGGCTCCAGTTACGACGCAGTATTTT. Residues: CASSSVAPVTTQYF.

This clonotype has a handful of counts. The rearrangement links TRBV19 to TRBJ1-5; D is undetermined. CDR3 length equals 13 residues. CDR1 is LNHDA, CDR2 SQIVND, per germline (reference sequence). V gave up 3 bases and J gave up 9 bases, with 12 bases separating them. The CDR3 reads CASSIDREWPQHF. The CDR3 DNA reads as TGTGCCAGTAGTATCGACCGAGAGTGGCCCCAGCATTTT.

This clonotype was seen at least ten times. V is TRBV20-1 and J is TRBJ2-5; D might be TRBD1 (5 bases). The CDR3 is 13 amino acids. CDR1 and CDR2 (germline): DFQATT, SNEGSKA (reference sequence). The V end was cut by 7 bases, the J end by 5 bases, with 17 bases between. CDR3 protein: CSVHTQGEETQYF. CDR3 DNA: TGCAGTGTCCACACTCAGGGTGAGGAGACCCAGTACTTC.

CDR3 DNA: TGTGCCAGCAGTCCACTCCCGGGACAGGGGGGAGCAGATACGCAGTATTTT. Its protein product is CASSPLPGQGGADTQYF. The chain joins TRBV28 to TRBJ2-3; 11 bases align to TRBD1. The V segment lost 5 bases and the J segment 4 bases; nucleotides outside the gene matches: 11. CDR3 length equals 17 residues. The germline V gene has CDR1 MDHEN and CDR2 SYDVKM.

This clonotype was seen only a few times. CDR3 loop: CASRDASGGARDTQYF. In DNA form, the CDR3 reads TGTGCCAGCAGGGACGCTAGCGGGGGGGCGCGGGATACGCAGTATTTT. J is TRBJ2-3 and V is TRBV6-1; TRBD2 matches at 12 bases. CDR3 length: 16 amino acids. The germline CDR1 and CDR2 sequences are MNHNS and SASEGT. V shed 6 bases, J shed 6 bases, and the junction held 10 bases outside the gene matches.

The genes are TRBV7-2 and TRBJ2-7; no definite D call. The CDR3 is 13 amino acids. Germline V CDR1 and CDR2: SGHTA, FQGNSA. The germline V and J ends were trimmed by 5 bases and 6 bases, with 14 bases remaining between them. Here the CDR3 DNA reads TGTGCCAGCAGCCCTACGTTGGCTGGCGAGCAGTACTTC. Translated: CASSPTLAGEQYF. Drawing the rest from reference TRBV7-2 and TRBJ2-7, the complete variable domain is GAGVSQSPSNKVTEKGKDVELRCDPISGHTALYWYRQSLGQGLEFLIYFQGNSAPDKSGLPSDRFSAERTGGSVSTLTIQRTQQEDSAVYLCASSPTLAGEQYFGPGTRLTVT.

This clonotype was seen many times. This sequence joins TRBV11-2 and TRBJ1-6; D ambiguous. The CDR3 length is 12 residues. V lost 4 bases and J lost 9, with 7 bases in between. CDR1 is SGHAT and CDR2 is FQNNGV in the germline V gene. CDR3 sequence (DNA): TGTGCCAGCAGCTCAGGTGGTTCACCCCTCCACTTT. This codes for CASSSGGSPLHF.

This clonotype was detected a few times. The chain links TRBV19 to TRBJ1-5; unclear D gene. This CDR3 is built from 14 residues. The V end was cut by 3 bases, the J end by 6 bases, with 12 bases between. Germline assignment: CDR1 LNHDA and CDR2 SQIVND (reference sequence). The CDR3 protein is CASSIYAGPQPQHF. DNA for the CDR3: TGTGCCAGTAGTATCTATGCGGGCCCTCAGCCCCAGCATTTT.

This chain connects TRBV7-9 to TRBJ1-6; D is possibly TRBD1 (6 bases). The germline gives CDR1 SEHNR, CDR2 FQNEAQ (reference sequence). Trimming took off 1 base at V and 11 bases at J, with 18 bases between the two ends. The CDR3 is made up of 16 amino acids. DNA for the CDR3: TGTGCCAGCAGCTTAGGATGGGGGGGCCGTGAGACACCCCTCCACTTT. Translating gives CASSLGWGGRETPLHF.

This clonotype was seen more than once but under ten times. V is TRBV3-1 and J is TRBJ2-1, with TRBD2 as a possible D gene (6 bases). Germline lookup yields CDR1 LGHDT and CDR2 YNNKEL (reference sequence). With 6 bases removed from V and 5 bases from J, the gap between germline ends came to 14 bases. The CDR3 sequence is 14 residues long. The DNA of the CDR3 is TGTGCCAGCAGGCGGGGTGTTTGGGACAATGAGCAGTTCTTC. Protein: CASRRGVWDNEQFF.

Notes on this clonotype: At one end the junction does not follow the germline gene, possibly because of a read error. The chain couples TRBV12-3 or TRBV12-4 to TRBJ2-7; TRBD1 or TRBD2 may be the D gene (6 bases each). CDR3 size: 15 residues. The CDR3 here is CASSRGGTATYEQYF. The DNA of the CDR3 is TGTGCCAGCAGTCGAGGGGGGACGGCGACCTACGAGCAATACTTC.